The 29 T cell receptor beta chains below all came from one sample that was sequenced in a study of cytomegalovirus exposure and HLA in healthy donors. The primer mix had 60 Vbeta and 13 Jbeta primers. Produced via immunoSEQ multiplex PCR; TCRdb's table is partial and in-frame only. The sample carries fewer than 95,000 clones, 85% recorded once. The sequenced material came from PBMCs. These receptors were obtained from a man aged 40-49 years in good health and CMV-seropositive.

V is TRBV5-1 and J is TRBJ2-2, with D possibly being TRBD2 (5 bases). This CDR3 has 13 amino acids. Germline lookup yields CDR1 SGHRS and CDR2 YFSETQ. V shed 5 bases and J shed 5 bases, with 10 bases lying between them. The CDR3 DNA sequence: TGCGCCAGCAGGGCCGGAGGAACCGGGGAGCTGTTTTTT. This sequence encodes CASRAGGTGELFF.

With regard to this clone: One end of the junction fails to match germline, which may point to a read error. V is TRBV7-9 and J is TRBJ2-5, with D unresolved. Germline V CDR1 and CDR2: SEHNR, FQNEAQ (reference sequence). The CDR3 consists of 12 residues. CDR3 nucleotides: TGTTCCAGCAGCTGGGCTCGGGAGACCCAGTACTTC. As protein: CSSSWARETQYF.

The CDR3 protein is CASNRDRGSDTQYF. The CDR3 DNA follows: TGCGCCAGCAACCGGGACAGGGGGAGCGATACGCAGTATTTT. The J gene is TRBJ2-3, the V gene TRBV5-1, with 11 bases identical to TRBD1. The J segment lost 6 bases and the V segment lost 6 bases, leaving 6 bases of the junction unmatched. This CDR3 is built from 14 residues. Germline V gene lookup returns CDR1 SGHRS and CDR2 YFSETQ.

The chain is built from TRBV5-1 and TRBJ2-5, with TRBD1 matching 10 bases. In germline, CDR1 is SGHRS, CDR2 YFSETQ. The V gene end was trimmed by 7 bases and the J gene end by 4 bases; junction bases not matched to a gene: 10. This CDR3 region has 15 residues. DNA of the CDR3: TGCGCCAGCCAATCGACAGGGGGCGTTCGAGAGACCCAGTACTTC. It is translated as CASQSTGGVRETQYF.

V is TRBV16 and J is TRBJ2-6, with D unresolved. Germline V gene data show CDR1 as KGHSY and CDR2 as FQNENV. Trimming removed 4 bases from V and 4 bases from J, with 11 bases in between. The CDR3 contains 15 residues. Here the CDR3 DNA reads TGTGCCAGCAGCCCTCGTTCTCTGGGGGCCAACGTCCTGACTTTC. Its protein is CASSPRSLGANVLTF.

The rearrangement links TRBV5-1 to TRBJ2-7; TRBD1 matches 9 bases. J gave up 4 bases and V 4 bases, and 9 bases lay outside the gene matches. The CDR3 has 15 amino acids. Germline-derived CDR1 and CDR2 are SGHRS and YFSETQ. CDR3 loop: CASSPGTGLYYEQYF. In nucleotides, the CDR3 is TGCGCCAGCAGCCCAGGGACAGGGCTCTATTACGAGCAGTACTTC. The full variable domain, completed using reference TRBV5-1 and TRBJ2-7, is KAGVTQTPRYLIKTRGQQVTLSCSPISGHRSVSWYQQTPGQGLQFLFEYFSETQRNKGNFPGRFSGRQFSNSRSEMNVSTLELGDSALYLCASSPGTGLYYEQYFGPGTRLTVT.

V and J are TRBV28 and TRBJ2-1; 10 bases line up with TRBD2. There are 16 residues in the CDR3. Trimming cost V 7 bases and J 0 bases; bases outside gene matches: 6. Germline V gives CDR1 MDHEN, CDR2 SYDVKM. The CDR3 loop reads CASTLAGVSSYNEQFF. CDR3 nucleotide sequence: TGTGCCAGCACTCTAGCGGGAGTAAGCTCCTACAATGAGCAGTTCTTC.

Only a few counts were recorded for this clone. This rearrangement joins TRBV5-1 to TRBJ2-7; D may be TRBD1 (6 bases). CDR3 length: 12 amino acids. The germline gives CDR1 SGHRS, CDR2 YFSETQ. Deletions cut 10 bases from V and 3 bases from J, with 14 bases between. CDR3 amino acids: CALQGCYYEQYF. As DNA, the CDR3 is TGCGCCTTACAGGGTTGTTACTACGAGCAGTACTTC. Full variable domain (missing parts from reference TRBV5-1 and TRBJ2-7): KAGVTQTPRYLIKTRGQQVTLSCSPISGHRSVSWYQQTPGQGLQFLFEYFSETQRNKGNFPGRFSGRQFSNSRSEMNVSTLELGDSALYLCALQGCYYEQYFGPGTRLTVT.

The chain carries TRBV6-4 and TRBJ2-2, with unresolved D. Germline-derived CDR1 and CDR2 are MRHNA and SNTAGT. This CDR3 is 14 amino acids long. V lost 2 bases to trimming and J lost 6 bases, with 10 bases between them. As DNA, the CDR3 is TGTGCCAGCAGTGACACTCAGGTAGCCGGGGAGCTGTTTTTT. Translated, it gives CASSDTQVAGELFF.

The chain uses TRBV6-1 and TRBJ1-2; TRBD1 is a possible D gene (6 bases). Germline V gene data show CDR1 as MNHNS and CDR2 as SASEGT. V was shortened by 4 bases and J by 1 base, with 13 bases between the two germline ends. CDR3 length equals 15 residues. CDR3 amino acids: CASSGDRPYNYGYTF. CDR3 nucleotides: TGTGCCAGCAGTGGTGACAGGCCTTATAACTATGGCTACACCTTC.

This clone has only a few counts. The J gene is TRBJ1-2, the V gene TRBV19; possibly TRBD1 for D (6 bases). The CDR3 is 13 residues long. V lost 7 bases and J lost 5, with 14 bases in between. Per germline, CDR1 LNHDA and CDR2 SQIVND (reference sequence). CDR3 residues: CASTPGQHYGYTF. In DNA, the CDR3 is TGTGCCAGTACCCCCGGACAGCATTATGGCTACACCTTC.

Comments on this clone: Relative to the germline gene, one junction end is altered; a read error may explain this. The CDR3 bases are TGTGCCAGCAAAGCTAGCGGGGCTCCCAAGCAGTACTTC. Translating it yields CASKASGAPKQYF. The chain links TRBV5-1 to TRBJ2-7, with 9 bases that match TRBD2. This CDR3 contains 13 residues. Germline values: CDR1 SGHRS, CDR2 YFSETQ. Full variable domain (rest looked up from reference TRBV5-1 and TRBJ2-7): KAGVTQTPRYLIKTRGQQVTLSCSPISGHRSVSWYQQTPGQGLQFLFEYFSETQRNKGNFPGRFSGRQFSNSRSEMNVSTLELGDSALYLCASKASGAPKQYFGPGTRLTVT.

This clone was seen just once. J is TRBJ2-5 and V is TRBV5-1; 12 bases align to TRBD2. Germline CDR1 SGHRS, CDR2 YFSETQ. The V gene end was trimmed by 4 bases and the J gene end by 1 base; junction bases not matched to a gene: 11. The CDR3 has 18 amino acids. CDR3 in DNA: TGCGCCAGCAGCCCGTCGCGGACTAGCGGGAAGATCCAAGAGACCCAGTACTTC. Translated, it gives CASSPSRTSGKIQETQYF.

The chain joins TRBV5-1 to TRBJ2-5, with 10 bases aligning to TRBD2. With V trimmed by 0 bases and J by 5 bases, 4 bases remained unmatched. CDR3 length equals 15 residues. Germline V CDR1 and CDR2: SGHRS, YFSETQ. CDR3 region: CASSLALAGSETQYF. The CDR3 DNA reads as TGCGCCAGCAGCTTGGCACTAGCGGGATCGGAGACCCAGTACTTC.

The CDR3, as DNA: TGTGCCAGCAGGGGGACAGGGCGGGTTGGGACCCAGTACTTC. Encoded protein: CASRGTGRVGTQYF. This sequence joins TRBV28 and TRBJ2-5; 9 bases match TRBD1. This CDR3 is 14 amino acids long. Trimming removed 6 bases from V and 7 bases from J; junction bases left unmatched: 9. Per germline, CDR1 MDHEN and CDR2 SYDVKM.

The V and J genes are TRBV4-1 and TRBJ1-1; D call uncertain. The germline gives CDR1 MGHRA, CDR2 YSYEKL. Deletions cut 0 bases from V and 10 bases from J, with 18 bases between. CDR3 length: 15 residues. Written as DNA, the CDR3 is TGCGCCAGCAGCCAAGAGGCGGTCCGGGTTCGTGGAGCTTTCTTT. As protein: CASSQEAVRVRGAFF.

The rearrangement joins TRBV29-1 to TRBJ2-1, with 9 nucleotides matching TRBD2. The CDR3 runs to 14 residues. V shed 4 bases and J 0 bases; nucleotides not matched to a gene: 1. In germline, CDR1 is SQVTM, CDR2 ANQGSEA. CDR3 coding DNA: TGCAGCGTTGGAGCGGGAGGCTCCTACAATGAGCAGTTCTTC. Translated: CSVGAGGSYNEQFF.

This chain connects TRBV6-6 to TRBJ2-3; the match to TRBD2 covers 7 bases. The CDR3 contains 12 residues. J was trimmed by 6 bases and V by 7 bases; bases with no gene match: 4. Looked up from germline, CDR1 is MNHNY and CDR2 is SVGAGI (reference sequence). CDR3 DNA: TGTGCCAGCAAACCGGGGGGTGATACGCAGTATTTT. It encodes CASKPGGDTQYF.

This clone has a handful of counts. The rearrangement uses TRBV5-1 and TRBJ2-1, with 8 bases matching TRBD1. V gave up 0 bases and J gave up 3 bases; unmatched junction bases: 5. Germline loops: CDR1 SGHRS, CDR2 YFSETQ. The CDR3 contains 16 residues. The CDR3 loop is CASSLETGAFYNEQFF. The CDR3 DNA follows: TGCGCCAGCAGCTTGGAGACAGGGGCCTTCTACAATGAGCAGTTCTTC.

The CDR3 region is CASSRANTEAFF. CDR3 coding DNA: TGTGCCAGTAGTAGGGCGAACACTGAAGCTTTCTTT. The V gene is TRBV19, the J gene TRBJ1-1; D uncertain. V lost 4 bases to trimming and J lost 1 base, with 4 bases between them. Per germline, CDR1 LNHDA and CDR2 SQIVND (reference sequence). The CDR3 is 12 residues long. Full variable domain (outside the CDR3, taken from reference TRBV19 and TRBJ1-1): DGGITQSPKYLFRKEGQNVTLSCEQNLNHDAMYWYRQDPGQGLRLIYYSQIVNDFQKGDIAEGYSVSREKKESFPLTVTSAQKNPTAFYLCASSRANTEAFFGQGTRLTVV.

This clone was found a few times. The CDR3 here is CASSFRGQSPLHF. DNA for the CDR3: TGTGCCAGCAGTTTTAGGGGGCAATCACCCCTCCACTTT. The V gene is TRBV28, the J gene TRBJ1-6, with 7 bases aligning to TRBD1. The CDR3 sequence is 13 residues long. J was trimmed by 10 bases and V by 3 bases; bases with no gene match: 3. Germline CDR1 and CDR2: MDHEN and SYDVKM. Complete variable domain (other parts from reference TRBV28 and TRBJ1-6): DVKVTQSSRYLVKRTGEKVFLECVQDMDHENMFWYRQDPGLGLRLIYFSYDVKMKEKGDIPEGYSVSREKKERFSLILESASTNQTSMYLCASSFRGQSPLHFGNGTRLTVT.

The chain joins TRBV6-5 to TRBJ2-7; 7 bases line up with TRBD1. The V gene's germline CDR1 is MNHEY and CDR2 SVGAGI. V lost 6 bases to trimming and J lost 3 bases; unmatched junction nucleotides: 11. CDR3 length: 15 amino acids. CDR3: CASRGGWAQIYEQYF. The CDR3 coding sequence is TGTGCCAGCAGAGGGGGCTGGGCCCAGATCTACGAGCAGTACTTC.

The chain couples TRBV5-5 to TRBJ1-4; the D gene is possibly TRBD1 (5 bases). CDR3 size: 14 residues. Germline V gene sequence: CDR1 SGHKS, CDR2 YYEKEE (reference sequence). The V gene lost 6 bases and the J gene lost 8 bases, with 17 bases spanning the gap. The CDR3 DNA follows: TGTGCCAGCAATCCGGGACTTGAAGGGGAAAAACTGTTTTTT. Its translation is CASNPGLEGEKLFF. Variable domain in full (rest from reference TRBV5-5 and TRBJ1-4): DAGVTQSPTHLIKTRGQQVTLRCSPISGHKSVSWYQQVLGQGPQFIFQYYEKEERGRGNFPDRFSARQFPNYSSELNVNALLLGDSALYLCASNPGLEGEKLFFGSGTQLSVL.

The chain carries TRBV5-1 and TRBJ1-1, with 9 positions matching TRBD1. V was clipped by 2 bases and J by 1 base; unmatched bases: 6. CDR1 is SGHRS, CDR2 YFSETQ, per germline. The CDR3 is made up of 16 amino acids. CDR3 nucleotide sequence: TGCGCCAGCAGCTTTGGACTGGGACAGGGGAACACTGAAGCTTTCTTT. Protein product: CASSFGLGQGNTEAFF.

The chain combines TRBV11-2 with TRBJ1-2, with D possibly matching TRBD1 (5 bases). The germline gives CDR1 SGHAT, CDR2 FQNNGV. V was pared by 2 bases and J by 8 bases, with 12 bases between. The CDR3 loop spans 13 amino acids. CDR3 in amino acids: CASSLKGGAGYTF. CDR3 in DNA: TGTGCCAGCAGCTTAAAAGGAGGGGCCGGCTACACCTTC. The variable domain in full, with the rest retrieved from reference TRBV11-2 and TRBJ1-2, is EAGVAQSPRYKIIEKRQSVAFWCNPISGHATLYWYQQILGQGPKLLIQFQNNGVVDDSQLPKDRFSAERLKGVDSTLKIQPAKLEDSAVYLCASSLKGGAGYTFGSGTRLTVV.

The chain uses TRBV25-1 and TRBJ1-2, with 9 bases aligning to TRBD1. Germline CDR1 and CDR2: MGHDK and SYGVNS. The CDR3 has 14 residues. After removal of 2 bases from V and 7 bases from J, the junction contained 5 bases not matched to a gene. The CDR3 nucleotides are TGTGCCAGCAGTGAAATCCCGACAGGGGGTGGCTACACCTTC. This encodes CASSEIPTGGGYTF.

This clone was counted a single time. The chain combines TRBV19 with TRBJ1-5; weak D call: TRBD1 (6 bases). The V gene's germline CDR1 is LNHDA and CDR2 SQIVND (reference sequence). The CDR3 runs to 13 residues. Trimming took off 10 bases at V and 6 bases at J, with 16 bases between the two ends. Written as DNA, the CDR3 is TGTGCCACCGACGTCAGGGGTGGTCAGCCCCAGCATTTT. Translated: CATDVRGGQPQHF.

The genes are TRBV7-9 and TRBJ2-7, with 10 positions matching TRBD2. CDR3 length: 16 amino acids. CDR1 and CDR2 from the germline V gene are SEHNR and FQNEAQ (reference sequence). Trimming at V came to 8 bases and at J to 3 bases, leaving 13 bases not matched to a gene. The CDR3 here is CASGVELGLALYEQYF. The CDR3 DNA reads as TGTGCCAGCGGAGTCGAGCTGGGACTAGCGCTCTACGAGCAGTACTTC. Looking up the rest from reference TRBV7-9 and TRBJ2-7 gives the full variable domain: DTGVSQNPRHKITKRGQNVTFRCDPISEHNRLYWYRQTLGQGPEFLTYFQNEAQLEKSRLLSDRFSAERPKGSFSTLEIQRTEQGDSAMYLCASGVELGLALYEQYFGPGTRLTVT.

The chain employs TRBV9 and TRBJ2-5; perhaps TRBD1 as D (5 bases). Germline V CDR1 and CDR2: SGDLS, YYNGEE. The CDR3 contains 13 residues. V was shortened by 0 bases and J by 5 bases, with 8 bases between the two germline ends. CDR3 sequence reads: CASSVAGLETQYF. Written as DNA, the CDR3 is TGTGCCAGCAGCGTAGCAGGGTTGGAGACCCAGTACTTC.